Each of the 6 T cell receptor beta chains below was sequenced from the same sample in a study of shared clonotypes between healthy human individuals (dated by TCRdb to the early 2020s). Library preparation used the immunoSEQ multiplex PCR assay. TCRdb holds this immuneACCESS table with in-frame rearrangements only. Some clones are missing; in checked studies, unresolved V genes explain under half, and the rest has no known cause. This sample gives some 680,000 clones in total; around 73% of them show up just once. The ten largest clones take up around 2% of the sample. Material for sequencing was memory CD4+ T cells sorted from blood. Read against the paper, the sample's cell subset or site label means: CD45RA-negative fraction. These receptors were taken from a woman younger than 45 in good health.

This clone was seen only once. V usage is TRBV11-2 and J usage is TRBJ2-7, with 8 bases identical to TRBD2. CDR1 and CDR2 (germline): SGHAT, FQNNGV. J gave up 2 bases and V 1 base, and 4 bases lay outside the gene matches. The CDR3 consists of 15 residues. The CDR3 sequence: CASSLGPGLAYEQYF. Here the CDR3 DNA reads TGTGCCAGCAGCTTAGGACCGGGACTAGCCTACGAGCAGTACTTC. The full variable domain, with the rest looked up from reference TRBV11-2 and TRBJ2-7, is EAGVAQSPRYKIIEKRQSVAFWCNPISGHATLYWYQQILGQGPKLLIQFQNNGVVDDSQLPKDRFSAERLKGVDSTLKIQPAKLEDSAVYLCASSLGPGLAYEQYFGPGTRLTVT.

The chain links TRBV14 to TRBJ2-1; 7 nucleotides align to TRBD2. This CDR3 comprises 15 residues. Germline V CDR1 and CDR2: SGHDN, FVKESK. After removal of 1 base from V and 9 bases from J, the junction contained 9 bases not matched to a gene. For the CDR3, the DNA is TGTGCCAGCAGCCAAGTTAGCGGGCCCGCCACTGAGCAGTTCTTC. It yields the protein CASSQVSGPATEQFF.

V is TRBV11-2 and J is TRBJ2-5; TRBD1 aligns across 7 bases. With 6 bases clipped from V and 3 bases from J, the junction kept 10 bases outside the gene matches. CDR3 size: 15 residues. Germline V gives CDR1 SGHAT, CDR2 FQNNGV. CDR3 in amino acids: CASRRPGTEEETQYF. CDR3 nucleotides: TGTGCCAGCAGACGTCCCGGGACAGAAGAAGAGACCCAGTACTTC.

The table lists this clone with a count of one. The chain employs TRBV6-5 and TRBJ2-3; 7 positions match TRBD2. The germline V gene encodes CDR1 MNHEY and CDR2 SVGAGI. The CDR3 totals 15 residues. Trimming cost V 4 bases and J 6 bases; bases outside gene matches: 10. Here the CDR3 reads CASSWRPGREDTQYF. The CDR3 DNA sequence: TGTGCCAGCAGTTGGAGGCCGGGGAGGGAGGATACGCAGTATTTT.

V gene TRBV7-8 combines with J gene TRBJ2-5; D possibly corresponds to TRBD1 (6 bases). There are 14 residues in the CDR3. Trimming removed 8 bases from V and 5 bases from J, with 18 bases in between. From germline, CDR1 is SGHVS and CDR2 FQNEAQ. The CDR3 nucleotides read TGTGCCAGCGCCCAGACAGGCCTCGGTGAGACCCAGTACTTC. This codes for CASAQTGLGETQYF. Filled out from reference TRBV7-8 and TRBJ2-5, the complete variable domain reads GAGVSQSPRYKVAKRGQDVALRCDPISGHVSLFWYQQALGQGPEFLTYFQNEAQLDKSGLPSDRFFAERPEGSVSTLKIQRTQQEDSAVYLCASAQTGLGETQYFGPGTRLLVL.

The chain uses TRBV7-9 and TRBJ2-3; weak D call: TRBD2 (6 bases). Per germline, CDR1 SEHNR and CDR2 FQNEAQ (reference sequence). The germline V and J ends were trimmed by 5 bases and 2 bases, with 14 bases remaining between them. This CDR3 is 15 amino acids long. CDR3 protein: CASSPGGVITDTQYF. The CDR3 nucleotides read TGTGCCAGCAGCCCAGGAGGGGTTATCACAGATACGCAGTATTTT.